This T cell receptor beta chain was sequenced for a study of CD8+CD57+ T cells in acquired aplastic anemia. On the study more broadly: Average DNA yield from sorted CD4+ and CD8+ cells was about 3 ug. Study-level points and caveats: Patients and controls shared about 30 CD8+ CDR3 sequences.

To note about this clonotype: Antigen specificity is unknown. One junction end disagrees with the germline gene, perhaps due to a read error.

This CDR3 region has 13 residues. The germline gives CDR1 SGDLS, CDR2 YYNGEE. TCR beta VDJ and CDR3 were profiled, and genomic DNA was the template. TCRdb reanalysed the reads using MiXCR and keeps one entry per CDR3 protein. The table includes fewer than 300,000 distinct CDR3 sequences, roughly 80% detected once. Sequencing was done on patients that had shown CD8+CD57+ cell expansion by flow cytometry. The chain has TRBV9 and TRBJ1-5; D uncertain. The sequence was obtained from a human donor with aplastic anemia. The sample taken for sequencing was sorted CD4+, CD8+, or CD8+CD57+ T cells (not recorded which) from PBMCs. CDR3 DNA sequence: TGTGCCAGCAGCTTAGGCCCGGATACGCCCCATCATTTT. Translating gives CASSLGPDTPHHF.